A selection of T cell receptor beta chains follows, all from one sample in a study of STAT5B mutations in CD4+ large granular lymphocyte leukemia. Assay: immunoSEQ multiplex PCR; the TCRdb copy retains only in-frame clones and omits some. The table shows fewer than 50,000 clones, with approximately 72% occurring only once. Sequenced material: CD4+ T cells from blood buffy coats. Every receptor here comes from a human donor in good health. The CDR3 runs from the conserved cysteine through the conserved F or W. A D gene is named only where the DNA matches it firmly. A row's size may be missing; if present it is once, few, many or a size class.

v_call: TRBV6-5
d_call: .
cdr3_length: 15
clone_size: .
j_call: TRBJ2-5
cdr3_nt: TGTGCCAGCAGTTACTCGATGGGCACTCAAGAGACCCAGTACTTC
cdr3_aa: CASSYSMGTQETQYF

v_call: TRBV6-1
d_call: .
cdr3_length: 15
clone_size: .
j_call: TRBJ1-3
cdr3_nt: TGTGCCAGCAGCGCAGGCGGGTCCTCTGGAAACACCATATATTTT
cdr3_aa: CASSAGGSSGNTIYF

v_call: TRBV27
d_call: .
cdr3_length: 14
clone_size: .
j_call: TRBJ1-2
cdr3_nt: TGTGCCAGCAGTTTACTAGGGGGAGGCTATGGCTACACCTTC
cdr3_aa: CASSLLGGGYGYTF

v_call: TRBV4-1
d_call: TRBD1
cdr3_length: 14
clone_size: .
j_call: TRBJ1-4
cdr3_nt: TGCGCCAGCAGCCAGGGACAGATAACCGAAAAACTGTTTTTT
cdr3_aa: CASSQGQITEKLFF

v_call: TRBV19
d_call: .
cdr3_length: 14
clone_size: .
j_call: TRBJ2-1
cdr3_nt: TGTGCCAGTAGTAGCGGAAGCTCCTACAATGAGCAGTTCTTC
cdr3_aa: CASSSGSSYNEQFF

v_call: TRBV18
d_call: .
cdr3_length: 14
clone_size: few
j_call: TRBJ2-2
cdr3_nt: TGTGCCAGCTCCCGCGACACCAACACCGGGGAGCTGTTTTTT
cdr3_aa: CASSRDTNTGELFF

v_call: TRBV25-1
d_call: .
cdr3_length: 12
clone_size: .
j_call: TRBJ2-5
cdr3_nt: TGTGCCAGCAGTGAATTAGGCGAGACCCAGTACTTC
cdr3_aa: CASSELGETQYF

v_call: TRBV11-2
d_call: .
cdr3_length: 16
clone_size: .
j_call: TRBJ1-3
cdr3_nt: TGTGCCAGCAGCTTTATGACAGGATCCTCTGGAAACACCATATATTTT
cdr3_aa: CASSFMTGSSGNTIYF

v_call: TRBV2
d_call: .
cdr3_length: 13
clone_size: .
j_call: TRBJ1-1
cdr3_nt: TGTGCCAGCAGGGGTTCCGAGAACACTGAAGCTTTCTTT
cdr3_aa: CASRGSENTEAFF

v_call: TRBV9
d_call: .
cdr3_length: 16
clone_size: .
j_call: TRBJ2-2
cdr3_nt: TGTGCCAGCAGCGCCCTAGGAACCGGGGCCACCGGGGAGCTGTTTTTT
cdr3_aa: CASSALGTGATGELFF

v_call: TRBV21-1
d_call: .
cdr3_length: 15
clone_size: .
j_call: TRBJ2-5
cdr3_nt: TGTGCCAGCAACGCAAAGGTGGCAGAACAAGAGACCCAGTACTTC
cdr3_aa: CASNAKVAEQETQYF

v_call: TRBV29-1
d_call: .
cdr3_length: 14
clone_size: few
j_call: TRBJ1-1
cdr3_nt: TGCAGCGTTGAAGATTTGTATGGGGGCGGGGGAGCTTTCTTT
cdr3_aa: CSVEDLYGGGGAFF

v_call: TRBV19
d_call: .
cdr3_length: 14
clone_size: .
j_call: TRBJ2-5
cdr3_nt: TGTGCCAGTAGTATAGGTGGGAGAAGGGAGACCCAGTACTTC
cdr3_aa: CASSIGGRRETQYF

v_call: TRBV29-1
d_call: .
cdr3_length: 13
clone_size: .
j_call: TRBJ2-2
cdr3_nt: TGCAGCGTTCTAGGGTTAGACACCGGGGAGCTGTTTTTT
cdr3_aa: CSVLGLDTGELFF

v_call: TRBV19
d_call: .
cdr3_length: 12
clone_size: .
j_call: TRBJ2-1
cdr3_nt: TGTGCCAGTAGGGTCCCGGCAGGGGAGGTGTTCTTC
cdr3_aa: CASRVPAGEVFF

v_call: TRBV10-1
d_call: TRBD1
cdr3_length: 19
clone_size: few
j_call: TRBJ1-4
cdr3_nt: TGCGCCAGCAGACAAGGCCCGGGACAGGCTTGTGCAACTAATGAAAAACTGTTTTTT
cdr3_aa: CASRQGPGQACATNEKLFF

v_call: TRBV19
d_call: TRBD1
cdr3_length: 13
clone_size: .
j_call: TRBJ2-5
cdr3_nt: TGTGCCAGTATGGAGACAGGGGGCGAGACCCAGTACTTC
cdr3_aa: CASMETGGETQYF

v_call: TRBV6-4
d_call: TRBD2
cdr3_length: 15
clone_size: .
j_call: TRBJ2-2
cdr3_nt: TGTGCCAGCAGCCTACTAGCGGGGAACACCGGGGAGCTGTTTTTT
cdr3_aa: CASSLLAGNTGELFF

v_call: TRBV6-6
d_call: TRBD1
cdr3_length: 14
clone_size: .
j_call: TRBJ1-5
cdr3_nt: TGTGCCAGCAGTTGGGGGACAGGGGACCAGCCCCAGCATTTT
cdr3_aa: CASSWGTGDQPQHF

v_call: TRBV6-5
d_call: .
cdr3_length: 14
clone_size: .
j_call: TRBJ1-2
cdr3_nt: TGTGCCAGCAGTTACTCCATTGGGCACCGCCCCTCCACCTTC
cdr3_aa: CASSYSIGHRPSTF

v_call: TRBV6-5
d_call: TRBD1
cdr3_length: 14
clone_size: .
j_call: TRBJ1-2
cdr3_nt: TGTGCCAGCAGTTACAGGGACAGGGACTATGGCTACACCTTC
cdr3_aa: CASSYRDRDYGYTF

v_call: TRBV6-6
d_call: TRBD1
cdr3_length: 16
clone_size: .
j_call: TRBJ2-2
cdr3_nt: TGTGCCAGCAGTTACTCGGGGCAGGGGGCGCCCGGGGAGCTGTTTTTT
cdr3_aa: CASSYSGQGAPGELFF

v_call: TRBV11-2
d_call: TRBD1
cdr3_length: 14
clone_size: .
j_call: TRBJ1-2
cdr3_nt: TGTGCCAGCACCCCCGGACAGGGGATCTATGGCTACACCTTC
cdr3_aa: CASTPGQGIYGYTF

v_call: TRBV27
d_call: .
cdr3_length: 15
clone_size: .
j_call: TRBJ2-4
cdr3_nt: TGTGCCAGCAGTTTGTGGGGGCTAGCCAAAAACATTCAGTACTTC
cdr3_aa: CASSLWGLAKNIQYF

v_call: TRBV11-2
d_call: TRBD2
cdr3_length: 15
clone_size: .
j_call: TRBJ2-7
cdr3_nt: TGTGCCAGCAGCTTAGCGTCTAGCGGGGCCTACGAGCAGTACTTC
cdr3_aa: CASSLASSGAYEQYF

v_call: TRBV6-1
d_call: TRBD2
cdr3_length: 16
clone_size: .
j_call: TRBJ2-5
cdr3_nt: TGTGCCAGCAGTGGTCCGACTAGCGGACAACAAGAGACCCAGTACTTC
cdr3_aa: CASSGPTSGQQETQYF

v_call: TRBV7-2
d_call: .
cdr3_length: 14
clone_size: few
j_call: TRBJ2-7
cdr3_nt: TGTGCCAGCAGCTTAAGTGGGACTGTCTACGAGCAGTACTTC
cdr3_aa: CASSLSGTVYEQYF

v_call: TRBV5-8
d_call: TRBD2
cdr3_length: 17
clone_size: .
j_call: TRBJ2-5
cdr3_nt: TGTGCCAGCAGCTTGAGTCTAGCGGGAGAGGGAGCAGAGACCCAGTACTTC
cdr3_aa: CASSLSLAGEGAETQYF

v_call: TRBV14
d_call: .
cdr3_length: 15
clone_size: .
j_call: TRBJ2-3
cdr3_nt: TGTGCCAGCAGCCAAGCGACACCTAGCACAGATACGCAGTATTTT
cdr3_aa: CASSQATPSTDTQYF

v_call: TRBV29-1
d_call: TRBD2
cdr3_length: 12
clone_size: .
j_call: TRBJ2-1
cdr3_nt: TGCAGAGTTAGCGGGGGAAACAATGAGCAGTTCTTC
cdr3_aa: CRVSGGNNEQFF

v_call: TRBV7-3
d_call: .
cdr3_length: 15
clone_size: .
j_call: TRBJ2-1
cdr3_nt: TGTGCCAGCAGCTTAACGGGGACATCCTACAATGAGCAGTTCTTC
cdr3_aa: CASSLTGTSYNEQFF

v_call: TRBV10-3
d_call: .
cdr3_length: 15
clone_size: .
j_call: TRBJ1-1
cdr3_nt: TGTGCCATCAGTGACGGGACGGGTGGGAACACTGAAGCTTTCTTT
cdr3_aa: CAISDGTGGNTEAFF

v_call: TRBV11-3
d_call: TRBD1
cdr3_length: 13
clone_size: few
j_call: TRBJ1-1
cdr3_nt: TGTGCCAGCAGCCCGACAGGGGGCTCTGAAGCTTTCTTT
cdr3_aa: CASSPTGGSEAFF

v_call: TRBV10-3
d_call: TRBD1
cdr3_length: 13
clone_size: .
j_call: TRBJ2-7
cdr3_nt: TGTGCCATCAGCCCGGACAGGGAAAACGAGCAGTACTTC
cdr3_aa: CAISPDRENEQYF

v_call: TRBV13
d_call: .
cdr3_length: 18
clone_size: .
j_call: TRBJ2-3
cdr3_nt: TGTGCCAGCAGCTTCTTGGCGGGAAGAGAGGTGTTCGCAGATACGCAGTATTTT
cdr3_aa: CASSFLAGREVFADTQYF

v_call: TRBV18
d_call: .
cdr3_length: 16
clone_size: .
j_call: TRBJ2-7
cdr3_nt: TGTGCCAGCTCACCACACGACCTCACCAGCTCCTACGAGCAGTACTTC
cdr3_aa: CASSPHDLTSSYEQYF

v_call: TRBV6-1
d_call: .
cdr3_length: 17
clone_size: .
j_call: TRBJ2-7
cdr3_nt: TGTGCCAGCAGTGAAGTACTTTTATGGGGCCTCTCCTACGAGCAGTACTTC
cdr3_aa: CASSEVLLWGLSYEQYF

v_call: TRBV7-2
d_call: .
cdr3_length: 14
clone_size: .
j_call: TRBJ1-1
cdr3_nt: TGTGCCAGCAGCTTAGGACCCAGGAACACTGAAGCTTTCTTT
cdr3_aa: CASSLGPRNTEAFF

v_call: TRBV19
d_call: TRBD1
cdr3_length: 15
clone_size: .
j_call: TRBJ2-7
cdr3_nt: TGTGCCAGTAGTAAACGGGACAGGGAATACTACGAGCAGTACTTC
cdr3_aa: CASSKRDREYYEQYF

v_call: TRBV7-9
d_call: TRBD2
cdr3_length: 17
clone_size: .
j_call: TRBJ2-3
cdr3_nt: TGTGCCAGCAGCTTCGGTCTGCGGGGGGGTAGCACAGATACGCAGTATTTT
cdr3_aa: CASSFGLRGGSTDTQYF

v_call: TRBV10-3
d_call: TRBD2
cdr3_length: 14
clone_size: .
j_call: TRBJ2-7
cdr3_nt: TGTGCCATCAGAGGGACTAGCGGGTCCTACGAGCAGTACTTC
cdr3_aa: CAIRGTSGSYEQYF

v_call: TRBV5-1
d_call: TRBD2
cdr3_length: 15
clone_size: .
j_call: TRBJ2-1
cdr3_nt: TGCGCCAGCAGCTCAACTAGCGGGACATACAATGAGCAGTTCTTC
cdr3_aa: CASSSTSGTYNEQFF